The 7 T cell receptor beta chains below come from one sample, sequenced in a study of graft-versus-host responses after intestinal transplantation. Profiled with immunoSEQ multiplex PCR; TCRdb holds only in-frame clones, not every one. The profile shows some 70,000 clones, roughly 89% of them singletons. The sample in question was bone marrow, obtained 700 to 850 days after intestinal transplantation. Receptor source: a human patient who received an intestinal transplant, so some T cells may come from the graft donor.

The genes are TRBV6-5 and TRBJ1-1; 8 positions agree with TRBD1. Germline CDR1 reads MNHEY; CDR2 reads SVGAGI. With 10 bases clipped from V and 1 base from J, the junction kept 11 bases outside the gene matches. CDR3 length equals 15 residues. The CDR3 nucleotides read TGTGCCACTAACTTCCGGACAGGGCGGAACACTGAAGCTTTCTTT. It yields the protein CATNFRTGRNTEAFF.

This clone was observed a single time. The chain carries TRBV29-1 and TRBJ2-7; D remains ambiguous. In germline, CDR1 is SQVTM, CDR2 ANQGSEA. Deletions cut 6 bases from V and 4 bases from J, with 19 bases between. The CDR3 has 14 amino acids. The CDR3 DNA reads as TGCAGCGTGACGCCCCCCGCGCTGGGGTACGAGCAGTACTTC. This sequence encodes CSVTPPALGYEQYF.

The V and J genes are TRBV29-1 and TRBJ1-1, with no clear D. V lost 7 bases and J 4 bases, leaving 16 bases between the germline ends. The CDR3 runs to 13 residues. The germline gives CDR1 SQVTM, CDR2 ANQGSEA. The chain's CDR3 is CSAAPIRPTEAFF. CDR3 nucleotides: TGCAGCGCTGCCCCTATCCGCCCCACTGAAGCTTTCTTT.

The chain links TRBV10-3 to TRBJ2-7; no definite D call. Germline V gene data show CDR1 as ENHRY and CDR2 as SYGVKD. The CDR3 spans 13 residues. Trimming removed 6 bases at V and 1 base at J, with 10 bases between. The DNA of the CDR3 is TGTGCCATCAGGGCAGGTGATTCCTACGAGCAGTACTTC. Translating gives CAIRAGDSYEQYF.

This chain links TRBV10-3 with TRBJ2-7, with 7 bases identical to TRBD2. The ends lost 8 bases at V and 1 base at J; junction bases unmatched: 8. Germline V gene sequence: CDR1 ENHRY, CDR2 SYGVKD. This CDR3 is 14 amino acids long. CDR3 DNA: TGTGCCATCGGGCGGGAGAGTACTTCCTACGAGCAGTACTTC. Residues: CAIGRESTSYEQYF.

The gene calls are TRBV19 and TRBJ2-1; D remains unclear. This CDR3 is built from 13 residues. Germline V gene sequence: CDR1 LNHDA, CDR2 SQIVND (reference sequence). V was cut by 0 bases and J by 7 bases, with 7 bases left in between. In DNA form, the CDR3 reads TGTGCCAGTAGTATAGATCGCGCGAATGAGCAGTTCTTC. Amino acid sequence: CASSIDRANEQFF. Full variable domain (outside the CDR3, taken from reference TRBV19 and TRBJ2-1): DGGITQSPKYLFRKEGQNVTLSCEQNLNHDAMYWYRQDPGQGLRLIYYSQIVNDFQKGDIAEGYSVSREKKESFPLTVTSAQKNPTAFYLCASSIDRANEQFFGPGTRLTVL.

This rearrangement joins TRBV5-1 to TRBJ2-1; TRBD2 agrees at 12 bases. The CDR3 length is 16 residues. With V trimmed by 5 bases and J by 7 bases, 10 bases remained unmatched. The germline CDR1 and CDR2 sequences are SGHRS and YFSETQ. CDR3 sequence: CASRPILAGGRNEQFF. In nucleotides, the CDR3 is TGCGCCAGCAGACCGATACTAGCGGGAGGTCGTAATGAGCAGTTCTTC.